The rows below give T cell receptor beta chains drawn from one sample of a study of T cell responses to AZD1222 COVID-19 vaccine. Using immunoSEQ multiplex PCR, the repertoire was profiled, and TCRdb retains in-frame clones only, with some absent. This table holds about 150,000 clones, roughly 91% found once. The sequenced sample was peripheral blood, obtained on day 0 of AZD1222 vaccination. These receptors came from an adult in good health. CDR3s include the opening cysteine and the closing phenylalanine or tryptophan. The D gene is left open where the match is weak. Not all rows give a size; the values are once, few, many and, for expanded clones, a class.

size,D,J,V,CDR3,DNA
-,-,TRBJ1-2,TRBV5-6,CASSSRDFYGYTF,TGTGCCAGCAGCTCCAGGGACTTCTATGGCTACACCTTC
-,-,TRBJ1-5,TRBV10-1,CASSEPGHFNQPQHF,TGCGCCAGCAGTGAGCCGGGACATTTCAATCAGCCCCAGCATTTT
-,TRBD2,TRBJ2-7,TRBV7-2,CASSSFWREGTYEQYF,TGTGCCAGCAGCTCCTTTTGGCGGGAGGGCACCTACGAGCAGTACTTC
-,-,TRBJ1-1,TRBV5-1,CASSLGGNTEAFF,TGCGCCAGCAGCCTGGGTGGGAACACTGAAGCTTTCTTT
once,TRBD2,TRBJ2-7,TRBV7-9,CASSFEASGRAYAYEQYF,TGTGCCAGCAGCTTTGAGGCTAGCGGGAGGGCCTACGCCTACGAGCAGTACTTC
-,-,TRBJ2-3,TRBV5-1,CASSSTGAGGTDTQYF,TGCGCCAGCAGCTCAACAGGGGCGGGAGGAACAGATACGCAGTATTTT
-,-,TRBJ2-2,TRBV5-8,CASSSGLADTGELFF,TGTGCCAGCAGCTCCGGTCTGGCCGACACCGGGGAGCTGTTTTTT
-,TRBD2,TRBJ2-2,TRBV11-3,CASSLGVTGGTGELFF,TGTGCCAGCAGCTTAGGTGTAACGGGGGGCACCGGGGAGCTGTTTTTT
few,-,TRBJ2-2,TRBV6-1,CASSEIRAPTGELFF,TGTGCCAGCAGTGAAATACGGGCCCCCACCGGGGAGCTGTTTTTT
-,TRBD1,TRBJ1-6,TRBV27,CASSSGQDNSPLHF,TGTGCCAGCAGTTCTGGACAGGACAATTCACCCCTCCACTTT
-,-,TRBJ1-6,TRBV27,CASTREVTRNSPLHF,TGTGCCAGCACCCGGGAGGTTACCAGGAATTCACCCCTCCACTTT
-,-,TRBJ2-1,TRBV6-5,CASSSPGRPSYNEQFF,TGTGCCAGCAGTTCTCCGGGACGCCCTTCCTACAATGAGCAGTTCTTC
-,TRBD2,TRBJ2-1,TRBV11-2,CASSSISGGAGNEQFF,TGTGCCAGCAGCTCGATTAGCGGGGGGGCAGGCAATGAGCAGTTCTTC
-,TRBD2,TRBJ2-3,TRBV28,CATGGSVLDTQYF,TGTGCCACGGGCGGGAGTGTTCTAGATACGCAGTATTTT
-,TRBD1,TRBJ2-7,TRBV6-2/TRBV6-3,CASSHRGRSYEQYF,TGTGCCAGCAGCCACAGGGGTAGGTCCTACGAGCAGTACTTC
-,-,TRBJ1-5,TRBV28,CASSGGTGRGPQHF,TGTGCCAGCAGTGGAGGGACCGGCCGAGGGCCCCAGCATTTT
-,-,TRBJ1-5,TRBV19,CASSDRNHNQPQHF,TGTGCCAGTAGCGACAGGAATCACAATCAGCCCCAGCATTTT
-,-,TRBJ1-5,TRBV12-2,CASRLEETDPRAHQPQHF,TGTGCAAGTCGCTTAGAAGAGACAGACCCTAGGGCCCATCAGCCCCAGCATTTT
-,-,TRBJ2-4,TRBV2,CASSVLAGIQYF,TGTGCCAGCAGTGTTTTAGCAGGCATTCAGTACTTC
-,-,TRBJ1-6,TRBV4-2,CASSQDLQGFSYNSPLHF,TGTGCCAGCAGCCAAGATTTGCAGGGATTCTCCTATAATTCACCCCTCCACTTT
-,-,TRBJ1-6,TRBV6-5,CASRSQGYSPLHF,TGTGCCAGCAGGTCACAGGGATACTCACCCCTCCACTTT
-,-,TRBJ2-5,TRBV6-5,CASSYSSPEETQYF,TGTGCCAGCAGTTACTCGTCTCCCGAAGAGACCCAGTACTTC
-,TRBD1,TRBJ2-1,TRBV6-4,CASSDGQGNNEQFF,TGTGCCAGCAGTGACGGACAGGGGAACAATGAGCAGTTCTTC
-,-,TRBJ2-7,TRBV6-2/TRBV6-3,CASSYSGARQTRVYEQYF,TGTGCCAGCAGTTACTCGGGCGCGCGGCAGACGAGGGTATACGAGCAGTACTTC
-,TRBD1,TRBJ1-3,TRBV6-6,CASSRRGGQGLFSGNTIYF,TGTGCCAGCAGCCGAAGGGGAGGACAGGGCTTATTCTCTGGAAACACCATATATTTT
once,TRBD1,TRBJ1-2,TRBV7-2,CATPRGTENYGYTF,TGTGCCACTCCCCGAGGGACAGAGAATTATGGCTACACCTTC
-,-,TRBJ1-1,TRBV4-3,CASSQEIEGAGTEAFF,TGCGCCAGCAGCCAAGAAATCGAGGGCGCAGGGACTGAAGCTTTCTTT
-,-,TRBJ1-1,TRBV11-2,CASSPIPQDTEAFF,TGTGCCAGCAGCCCCATCCCCCAAGATACTGAAGCTTTCTTT
-,-,TRBJ1-6,TRBV30,CAWRRGVLDSPLHF,TGTGCCTGGAGACGTGGGGTTTTGGATTCACCCCTCCACTTT
once,-,TRBJ2-7,TRBV6-6,CASSYLSEVWPEQYF,TGTGCCAGCAGTTACCTATCGGAAGTTTGGCCCGAGCAGTACTTC
once,-,TRBJ1-2,TRBV7-9,CASSLALRDLTRGYTF,TGTGCCAGCAGCTTAGCGCTCCGGGACCTCACCCGGGGCTACACCTTC
-,-,TRBJ2-7,TRBV27,CASSLSGPLIAEQYF,TGTGCCAGCAGTTTATCTGGTCCTCTAATCGCCGAGCAGTACTTC
-,TRBD1,TRBJ1-3,TRBV7-9,CASSLGQGGGNTIYF,TGTGCCAGCAGCTTAGGACAGGGTGGTGGAAACACCATATATTTT
-,TRBD2,TRBJ2-3,TRBV5-6,CASSDSGRTDTQYF,TGTGCCAGCAGCGATAGCGGGAGAACAGATACGCAGTATTTT
-,-,TRBJ1-6,TRBV24-1,CATSEDSNNSPLHF,TGTGCCACCAGTGAGGATTCTAATAATTCACCCCTCCACTTT
-,-,TRBJ1-6,TRBV28,CASSLGPGRNSPLHF,TGTGCCAGCAGTTTGGGGCCAGGGCGGAATTCACCCCTCCACTTT
-,TRBD1,TRBJ2-5,TRBV3-1/TRBV3-2,CASSLGTGQETQYF,TGTGCCAGCAGCCTCGGGACAGGCCAAGAGACCCAGTACTTC
-,TRBD2,TRBJ2-5,TRBV19,CASSTPGLAGHQETQYF,TGTGCCAGTAGTACCCCGGGACTAGCGGGGCATCAAGAGACCCAGTACTTC
-,-,TRBJ2-1,TRBV10-1,CASSPTGRRINEQFF,TGCGCCAGCAGTCCCACGGGACGAAGGATCAATGAGCAGTTCTTC
-,-,TRBJ2-7,TRBV5-1,CASSLEVQQGHSYEQYF,TGCGCCAGCAGCTTGGAGGTTCAACAGGGCCACTCCTACGAGCAGTACTTC
-,-,TRBJ2-1,TRBV19,CATSRDEQFF,TGTGCCACCAGCCGTGACGAGCAGTTCTTC
-,-,TRBJ2-7,TRBV7-2,CASSLAGPPANYEQYF,TGTGCCAGCAGCTTAGCAGGTCCCCCCGCCAACTACGAGCAGTACTTC
once,TRBD1,TRBJ1-2,TRBV4-3,CASSQGDRYYGYTF,TGCGCCAGCAGCCAAGGGGACAGGTATTATGGCTACACCTTC
-,TRBD2,TRBJ2-5,TRBV20-1,CSASVAGGAETQYF,TGCAGTGCTAGTGTTGCGGGGGGGGCAGAGACCCAGTACTTC
-,TRBD1,TRBJ1-2,TRBV4-3,CRSNPSTGGAAYGYTF,TGCCGTTCTAACCCGTCGACAGGGGGCGCCGCCTATGGCTACACCTTC
-,TRBD1,TRBJ1-4,TRBV13,CASSFGTGYEKLFF,TGTGCCAGCAGTTTTGGGACAGGCTATGAAAAACTGTTTTTT
-,-,TRBJ1-1,TRBV4-1,CASSQDAVNTEAFF,TGCGCCAGCAGCCAAGATGCAGTGAACACTGAAGCTTTCTTT
-,-,TRBJ2-6,TRBV9,CASSVGGGGANVLTF,TGTGCCAGCAGCGTAGGCGGCGGTGGGGCCAACGTCCTGACTTTC
once,TRBD1,TRBJ1-1,TRBV10-3,CAISESGQGVTEAFF,TGTGCCATCAGTGAGTCGGGACAGGGGGTAACTGAAGCTTTCTTT
-,TRBD1,TRBJ2-7,TRBV5-1,CASSLVPGDSEQYF,TGCGCCAGCAGCTTGGTTCCAGGGGACAGCGAGCAGTACTTC
-,TRBD2,TRBJ2-1,TRBV5-1,CASELGILADTSYNEQFF,TGCGCCAGCGAACTTGGTATACTAGCGGATACTTCCTACAATGAGCAGTTCTTC
-,-,TRBJ2-7,TRBV10-3,CAISGKGRSSYEQYF,TGTGCCATCAGTGGTAAGGGCCGATCTTCATACGAGCAGTACTTC
-,TRBD1,TRBJ2-5,TRBV15,CATSRLSGTGRQRETQYF,TGTGCCACCAGCAGACTTTCTGGGACAGGGAGACAGCGAGAGACCCAGTACTTC
-,-,TRBJ1-3,TRBV6-5,CASLWNTIYF,TGTGCCAGTCTTTGGAACACCATATATTTT
-,TRBD1,TRBJ2-7,TRBV11-2,CASSPVPGQGHEQYF,TGTGCCAGCAGCCCCGTACCGGGACAGGGACACGAGCAGTACTTC
-,TRBD1,TRBJ1-3,TRBV2,CASSTRDRSSGNTIYF,TGTGCCAGCAGTACGCGGGACAGGAGCTCTGGAAACACCATATATTTT
few,-,TRBJ1-5,TRBV19,CASSGQRDPYSNQPQHF,TGTGCCAGTAGCGGACAGCGGGACCCTTATAGCAATCAGCCCCAGCATTTT